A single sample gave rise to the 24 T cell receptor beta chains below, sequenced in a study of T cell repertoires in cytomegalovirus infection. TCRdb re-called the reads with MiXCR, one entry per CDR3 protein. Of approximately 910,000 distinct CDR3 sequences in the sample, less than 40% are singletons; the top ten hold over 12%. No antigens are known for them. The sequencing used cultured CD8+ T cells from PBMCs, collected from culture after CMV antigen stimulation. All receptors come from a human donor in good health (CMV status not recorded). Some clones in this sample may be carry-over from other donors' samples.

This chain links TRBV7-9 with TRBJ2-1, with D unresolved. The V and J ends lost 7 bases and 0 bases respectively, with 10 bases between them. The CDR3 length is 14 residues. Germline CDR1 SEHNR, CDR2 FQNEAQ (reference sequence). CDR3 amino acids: CASIDPSSYNEQFF. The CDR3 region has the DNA TGTGCCAGCATCGACCCGAGCTCCTACAATGAGCAGTTCTTC.

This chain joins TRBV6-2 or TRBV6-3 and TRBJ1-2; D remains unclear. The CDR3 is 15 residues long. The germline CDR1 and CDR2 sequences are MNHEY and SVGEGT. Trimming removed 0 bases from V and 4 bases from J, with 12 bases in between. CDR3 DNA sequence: TGTGCCAGCAGTTACTCGTTGGAGTCGAGCTATGGCTACACCTTC. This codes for CASSYSLESSYGYTF.

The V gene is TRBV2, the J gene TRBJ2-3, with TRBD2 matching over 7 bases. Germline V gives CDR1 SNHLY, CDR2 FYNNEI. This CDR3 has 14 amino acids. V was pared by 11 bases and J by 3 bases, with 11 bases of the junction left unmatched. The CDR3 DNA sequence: TGTGCCTCCGTCCGGGAGGCGAGAACAGATACGCAGTATTTT. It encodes CASVREARTDTQYF.

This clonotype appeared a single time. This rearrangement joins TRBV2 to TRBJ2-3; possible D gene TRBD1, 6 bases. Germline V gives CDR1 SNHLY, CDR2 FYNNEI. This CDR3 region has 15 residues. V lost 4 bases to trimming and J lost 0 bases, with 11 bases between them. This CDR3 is CASSVYRASTDTQYF. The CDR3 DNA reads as TGTGCCAGCAGTGTTTACAGGGCTAGCACAGATACGCAGTATTTT.

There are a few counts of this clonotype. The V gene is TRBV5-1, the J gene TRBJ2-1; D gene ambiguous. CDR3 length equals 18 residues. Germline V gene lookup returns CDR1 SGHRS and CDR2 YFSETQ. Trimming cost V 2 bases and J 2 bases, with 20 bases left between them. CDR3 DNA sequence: TGCGCCAGCAGCTTAATCGAGAAAACCGTGGAACCCTACAATGAGCAGTTCTTC. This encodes CASSLIEKTVEPYNEQFF.

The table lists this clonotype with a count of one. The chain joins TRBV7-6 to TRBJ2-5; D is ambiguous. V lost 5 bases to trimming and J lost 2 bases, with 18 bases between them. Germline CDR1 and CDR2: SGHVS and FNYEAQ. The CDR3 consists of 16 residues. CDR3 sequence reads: CASSLRGSGMQETQYF. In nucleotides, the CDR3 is TGTGCCAGCAGCCTGCGTGGCAGTGGGATGCAAGAGACCCAGTACTTC.

CDR3 protein: CASRPLGGGDSPLHF. As DNA, the CDR3 is TGTGCCAGCAGGCCTTTAGGGGGTGGCGATTCACCCCTCCACTTT. The chain has TRBV6-1 and TRBJ1-6; tentatively, D is TRBD1 (6 bases). Germline CDR1 and CDR2: MNHNS and SASEGT. This CDR3 spans 15 amino acids. The V gene lost 6 bases and the J gene lost 8 bases, with 17 bases spanning the gap.

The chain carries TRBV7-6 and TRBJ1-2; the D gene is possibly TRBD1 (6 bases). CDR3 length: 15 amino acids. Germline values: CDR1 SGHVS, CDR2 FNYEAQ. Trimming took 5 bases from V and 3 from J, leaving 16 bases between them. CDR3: CASSRRDKVDYGYTF. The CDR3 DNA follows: TGTGCCAGCAGCCGAAGGGACAAGGTGGACTATGGCTACACCTTC. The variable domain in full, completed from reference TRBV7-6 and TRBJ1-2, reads GAGVSQSPRYKVTKRGQDVALRCDPISGHVSLYWYRQALGQGPEFLTYFNYEAQQDKSGLPNDRFSAERPEGSISTLTIQRTEQRDSAMYRCASSRRDKVDYGYTFGSGTRLTVV.

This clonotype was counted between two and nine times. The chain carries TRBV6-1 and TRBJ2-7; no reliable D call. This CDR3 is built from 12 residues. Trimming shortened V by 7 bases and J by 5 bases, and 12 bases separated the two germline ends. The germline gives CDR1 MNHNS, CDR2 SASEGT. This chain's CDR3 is CASTGPEDEQYF. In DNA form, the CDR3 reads TGTGCCAGCACCGGACCAGAGGACGAGCAGTACTTC.

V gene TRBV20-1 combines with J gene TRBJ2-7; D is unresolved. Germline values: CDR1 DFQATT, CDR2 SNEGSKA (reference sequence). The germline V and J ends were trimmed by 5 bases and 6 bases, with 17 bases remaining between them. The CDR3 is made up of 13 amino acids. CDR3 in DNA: TGCAGTGCTCGGCCGTCCATGGGGATCGAGCAGTACTTC. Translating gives CSARPSMGIEQYF.

The chain's CDR3 is CASSYSGVQQFF. The CDR3 DNA reads as TGTGCCAGCAGTTACTCGGGGGTACAGCAGTTCTTC. The chain combines TRBV6-2 or TRBV6-3 with TRBJ2-1; D tentatively fits TRBD1 or TRBD2 (5 bases each). The CDR3 totals 12 residues. The ends were cut back, 0 bases at V and 11 bases at J, with 8 bases in the middle. The germline V gene encodes CDR1 MNHEY and CDR2 SVGEGT.

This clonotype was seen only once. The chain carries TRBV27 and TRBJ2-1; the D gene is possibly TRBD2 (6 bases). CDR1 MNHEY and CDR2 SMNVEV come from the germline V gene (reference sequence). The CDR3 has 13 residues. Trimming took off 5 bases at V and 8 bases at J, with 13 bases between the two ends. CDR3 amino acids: CASSPGLLHEQFF. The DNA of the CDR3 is TGTGCCAGCAGTCCCGGACTACTGCATGAGCAGTTCTTC.

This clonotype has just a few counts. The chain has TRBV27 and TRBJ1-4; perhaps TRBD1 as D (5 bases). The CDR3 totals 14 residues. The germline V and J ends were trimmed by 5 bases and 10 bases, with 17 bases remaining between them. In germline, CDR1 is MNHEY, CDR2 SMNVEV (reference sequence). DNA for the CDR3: TGTGCCAGCAGTCCCCGAACGGGGGAGGTAAAACTGTTTTTT. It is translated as CASSPRTGEVKLFF.

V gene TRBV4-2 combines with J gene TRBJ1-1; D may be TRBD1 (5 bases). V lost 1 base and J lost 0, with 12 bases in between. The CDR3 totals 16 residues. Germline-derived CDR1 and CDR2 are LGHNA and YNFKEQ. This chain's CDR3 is CASSQGRTTMNTEAFF. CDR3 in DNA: TGTGCCAGCAGCCAAGGGAGGACAACTATGAACACTGAAGCTTTCTTT.

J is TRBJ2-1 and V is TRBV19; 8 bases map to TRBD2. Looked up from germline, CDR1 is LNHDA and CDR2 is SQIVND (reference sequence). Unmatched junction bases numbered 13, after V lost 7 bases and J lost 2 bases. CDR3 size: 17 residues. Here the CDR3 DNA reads TGTGCCAGTAAAGGCGGGGGGCCGCCGGGGGCCTACAATGAGCAGTTCTTC. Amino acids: CASKGGGPPGAYNEQFF.

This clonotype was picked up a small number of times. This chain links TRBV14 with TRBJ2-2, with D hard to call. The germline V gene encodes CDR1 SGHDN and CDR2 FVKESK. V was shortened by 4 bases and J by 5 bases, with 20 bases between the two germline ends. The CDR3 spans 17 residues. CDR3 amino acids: CASSPDKPGSWTGELFF. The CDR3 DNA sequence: TGTGCCAGCAGCCCAGATAAACCTGGTAGCTGGACCGGGGAGCTGTTTTTT.

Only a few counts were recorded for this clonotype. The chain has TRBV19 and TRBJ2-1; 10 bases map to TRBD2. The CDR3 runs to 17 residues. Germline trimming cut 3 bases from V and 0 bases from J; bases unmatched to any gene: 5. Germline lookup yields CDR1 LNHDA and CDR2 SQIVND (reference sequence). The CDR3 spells CASSIVSGGDSYNEQFF. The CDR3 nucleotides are TGTGCCAGTAGTATTGTAAGCGGGGGGGACTCCTACAATGAGCAGTTCTTC. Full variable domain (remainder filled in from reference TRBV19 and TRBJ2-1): DGGITQSPKYLFRKEGQNVTLSCEQNLNHDAMYWYRQDPGQGLRLIYYSQIVNDFQKGDIAEGYSVSREKKESFPLTVTSAQKNPTAFYLCASSIVSGGDSYNEQFFGPGTRLTVL.

This CDR3 reads CASSTGVNSNQPQHF. DNA for the CDR3: TGTGCCAGCAGTACAGGGGTCAATAGCAATCAGCCCCAGCATTTT. The chain employs TRBV5-5 and TRBJ1-5; 7 nucleotides line up with TRBD1. The germline V gene encodes CDR1 SGHKS and CDR2 YYEKEE (reference sequence). Trimming took 5 bases from V and 0 from J; bases not matched to a gene: 5. The CDR3 is 15 residues long.

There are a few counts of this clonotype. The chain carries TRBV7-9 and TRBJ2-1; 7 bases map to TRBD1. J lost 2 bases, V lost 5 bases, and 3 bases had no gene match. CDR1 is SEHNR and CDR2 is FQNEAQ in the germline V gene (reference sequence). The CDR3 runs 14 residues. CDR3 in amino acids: CASSTGQPYNEQFF. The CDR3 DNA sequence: TGTGCCAGCAGCACGGGACAGCCCTACAATGAGCAGTTCTTC.

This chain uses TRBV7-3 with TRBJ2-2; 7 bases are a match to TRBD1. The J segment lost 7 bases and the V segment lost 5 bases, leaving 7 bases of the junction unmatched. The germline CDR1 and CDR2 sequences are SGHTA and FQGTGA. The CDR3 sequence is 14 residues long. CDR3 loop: CASSAEQGLGELFF. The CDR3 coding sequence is TGTGCCAGCAGCGCCGAACAGGGGCTCGGGGAGCTGTTTTTT.

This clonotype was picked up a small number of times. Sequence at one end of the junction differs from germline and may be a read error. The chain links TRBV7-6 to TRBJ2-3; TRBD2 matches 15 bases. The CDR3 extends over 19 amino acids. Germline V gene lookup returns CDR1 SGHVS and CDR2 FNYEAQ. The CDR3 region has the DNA TGTGCTAGCAGCCTTAGGACTAGCGGGGGGGCCGCTGGCACAGATACGCAGTATTTT. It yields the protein CASSLRTSGGAAGTDTQYF.

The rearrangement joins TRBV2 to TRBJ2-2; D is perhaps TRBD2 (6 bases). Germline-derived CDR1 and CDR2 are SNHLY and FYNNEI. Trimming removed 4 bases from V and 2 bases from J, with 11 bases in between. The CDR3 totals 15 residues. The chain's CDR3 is CASSGLAKNTGELFF. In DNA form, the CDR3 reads TGTGCCAGCAGTGGTCTAGCGAAAAACACCGGGGAGCTGTTTTTT.

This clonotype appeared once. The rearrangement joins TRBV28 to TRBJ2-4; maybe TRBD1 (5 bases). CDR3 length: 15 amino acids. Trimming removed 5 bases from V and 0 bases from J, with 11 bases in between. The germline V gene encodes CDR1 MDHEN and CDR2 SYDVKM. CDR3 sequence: CASSERQTAKNIQYF. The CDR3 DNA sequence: TGTGCCAGCAGTGAGCGACAGACAGCCAAAAACATTCAGTACTTC.

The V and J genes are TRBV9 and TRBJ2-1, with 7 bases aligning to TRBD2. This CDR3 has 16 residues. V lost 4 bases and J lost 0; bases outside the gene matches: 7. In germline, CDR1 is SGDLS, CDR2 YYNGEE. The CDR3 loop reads CASSTSGAFSYNEQFF. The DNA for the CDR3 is TGTGCCAGCAGCACCAGCGGGGCATTCTCCTACAATGAGCAGTTCTTC. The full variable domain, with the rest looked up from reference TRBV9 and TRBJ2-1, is DSGVTQTPKHLITATGQRVTLRCSPRSGDLSVYWYQQSLDQGLQFLIQYYNGEERAKGNILERFSAQQFPDLHSELNLSSLELGDSALYFCASSTSGAFSYNEQFFGPGTRLTVL.